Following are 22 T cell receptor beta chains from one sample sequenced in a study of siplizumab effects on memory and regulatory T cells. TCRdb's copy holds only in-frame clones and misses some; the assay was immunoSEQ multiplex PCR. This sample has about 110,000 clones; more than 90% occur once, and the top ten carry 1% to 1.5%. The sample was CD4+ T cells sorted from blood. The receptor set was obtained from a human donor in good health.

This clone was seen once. The CDR3, as DNA: TGTGCCAGCAGGGGAACACTAGCGGGAGCCTACGAGCAGTACTTC. This gives the protein CASRGTLAGAYEQYF. The rearrangement links TRBV5-6 to TRBJ2-7; 11 bases align to TRBD2. V was pared by 5 bases and J by 2 bases, with 6 bases of the junction left unmatched. Germline V gives CDR1 SGHDT, CDR2 YYEEEE. The CDR3 is made up of 15 amino acids. Combining the CDR3 with reference TRBV5-6 and TRBJ2-7 gives the whole variable domain DAGVTQSPTHLIKTRGQQVTLRCSPKSGHDTVSWYQQALGQGPQFIFQYYEEEERQRGNFPDRFSGHQFPNYSSELNVNALLLGDSALYLCASRGTLAGAYEQYFGPGTRLTVT.

CDR3 bases: TGTGCCAGCAGCCCCAGGGGTACCGGGGAGCTGTTTTTT. Translation gives CASSPRGTGELFF. The V gene is TRBV7-2, the J gene TRBJ2-2; TRBD1 is a possible D gene (6 bases). Per germline, CDR1 SGHTA and CDR2 FQGNSA. V was pared by 5 bases and J by 5 bases, with 9 bases between. CDR3 length: 13 amino acids.

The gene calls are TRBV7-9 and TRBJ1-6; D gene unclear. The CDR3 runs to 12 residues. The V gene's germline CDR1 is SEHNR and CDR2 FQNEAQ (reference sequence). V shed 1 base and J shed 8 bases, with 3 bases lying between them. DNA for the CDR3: TGTGCCAGCAGCTTAGATGATTCACCCCTCCACTTT. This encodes CASSLDDSPLHF.

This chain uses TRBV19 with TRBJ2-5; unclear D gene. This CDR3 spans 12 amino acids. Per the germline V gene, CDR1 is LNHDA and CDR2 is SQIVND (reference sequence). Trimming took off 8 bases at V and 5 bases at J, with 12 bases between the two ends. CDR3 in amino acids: CASVGLRETQYF. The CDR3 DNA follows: TGTGCCAGTGTTGGATTGAGGGAGACCCAGTACTTC.

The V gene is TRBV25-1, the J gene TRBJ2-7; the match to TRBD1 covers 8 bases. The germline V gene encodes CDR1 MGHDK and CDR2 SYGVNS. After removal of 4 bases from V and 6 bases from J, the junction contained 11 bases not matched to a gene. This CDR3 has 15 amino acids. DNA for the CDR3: TGTGCCAGCAGTGGGCCCGGACAGGGAAGGTTCGAGCAGTACTTC. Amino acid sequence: CASSGPGQGRFEQYF.

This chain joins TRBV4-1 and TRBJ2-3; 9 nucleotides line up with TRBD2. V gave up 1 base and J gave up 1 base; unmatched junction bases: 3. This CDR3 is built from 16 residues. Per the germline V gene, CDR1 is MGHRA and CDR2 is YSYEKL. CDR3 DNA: TGCGCCAGCAGCCAAGTAGCGGGAGTACGCACAGATACGCAGTATTTT. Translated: CASSQVAGVRTDTQYF.

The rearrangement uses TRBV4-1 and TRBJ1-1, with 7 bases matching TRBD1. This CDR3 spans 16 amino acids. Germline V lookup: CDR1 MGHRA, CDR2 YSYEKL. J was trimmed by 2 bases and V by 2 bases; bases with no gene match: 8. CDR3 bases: TGCGCCAGCAGCCAATCCCGACAGGGTGCTAACACTGAAGCTTTCTTT. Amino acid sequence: CASSQSRQGANTEAFF.

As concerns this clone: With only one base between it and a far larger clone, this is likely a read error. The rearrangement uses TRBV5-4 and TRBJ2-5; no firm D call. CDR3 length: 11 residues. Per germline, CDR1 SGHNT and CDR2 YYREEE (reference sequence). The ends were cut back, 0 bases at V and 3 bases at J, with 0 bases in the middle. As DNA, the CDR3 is TGTGCCAGCAGCTTGGAAGAGACCCAGTACTTC. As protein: CASSLEETQYF.

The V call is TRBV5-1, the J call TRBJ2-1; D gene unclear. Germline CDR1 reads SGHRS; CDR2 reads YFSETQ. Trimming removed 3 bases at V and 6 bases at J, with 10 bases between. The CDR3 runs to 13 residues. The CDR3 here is CASSSPGGNEQFF. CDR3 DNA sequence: TGCGCCAGCAGCTCTCCTGGCGGCAATGAGCAGTTCTTC.

Here the CDR3 reads CASSQQTQSYNEQFF. For the CDR3, the DNA is TGTGCCAGCAGCCAACAAACCCAAAGCTACAATGAGCAGTTCTTC. This chain joins TRBV9 and TRBJ2-1; D is undetermined. V gave up 4 bases and J gave up 3 bases, with 14 bases separating them. The CDR3 covers 15 residues. The germline V gene encodes CDR1 SGDLS and CDR2 YYNGEE.

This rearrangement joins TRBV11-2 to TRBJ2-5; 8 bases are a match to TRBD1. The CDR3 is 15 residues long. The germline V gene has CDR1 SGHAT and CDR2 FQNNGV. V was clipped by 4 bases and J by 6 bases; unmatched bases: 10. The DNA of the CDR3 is TGTGCCAGCAGCTCCTCTGGACAGGGCCGGCAGACCCAGTACTTC. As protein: CASSSSGQGRQTQYF.

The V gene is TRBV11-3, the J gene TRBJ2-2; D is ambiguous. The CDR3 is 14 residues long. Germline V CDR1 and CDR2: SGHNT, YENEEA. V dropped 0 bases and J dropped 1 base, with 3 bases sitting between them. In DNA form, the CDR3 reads TGTGCCAGCAGCTTAGAAGGGAACACCGGGGAGCTGTTTTTT. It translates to CASSLEGNTGELFF. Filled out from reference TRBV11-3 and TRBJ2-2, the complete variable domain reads EAGVVQSPRYKIIEKKQPVAFWCNPISGHNTLYWYLQNLGQGPELLIRYENEEAVDDSQLPKDRFSAERLKGVDSTLKIQPAELGDSAVYLCASSLEGNTGELFFGEGSRLTVL.

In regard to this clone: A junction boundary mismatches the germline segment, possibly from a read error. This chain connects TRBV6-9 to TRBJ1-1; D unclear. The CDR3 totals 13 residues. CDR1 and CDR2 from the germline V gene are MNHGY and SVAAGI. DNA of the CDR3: TGCGCCAGCAGTCCGAGATCCGACACTGAAGCTTTCTTT. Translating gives CASSPRSDTEAFF.

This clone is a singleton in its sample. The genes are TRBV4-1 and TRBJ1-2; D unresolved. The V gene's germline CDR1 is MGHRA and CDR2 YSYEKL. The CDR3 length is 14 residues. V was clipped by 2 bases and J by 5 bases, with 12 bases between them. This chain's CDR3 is CASSQLPGPYGYTF. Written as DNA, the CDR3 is TGCGCCAGCAGCCAACTTCCTGGTCCTTATGGCTACACCTTC.

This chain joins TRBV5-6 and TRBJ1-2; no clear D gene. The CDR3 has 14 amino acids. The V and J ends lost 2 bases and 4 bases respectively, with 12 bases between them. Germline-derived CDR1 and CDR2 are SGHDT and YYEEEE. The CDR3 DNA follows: TGTGCCAGCAGCTTACCTTGGGGAGGCTATGGCTACACCTTC. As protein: CASSLPWGGYGYTF. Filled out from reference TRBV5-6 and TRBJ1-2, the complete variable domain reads DAGVTQSPTHLIKTRGQQVTLRCSPKSGHDTVSWYQQALGQGPQFIFQYYEEEERQRGNFPDRFSGHQFPNYSSELNVNALLLGDSALYLCASSLPWGGYGYTFGSGTRLTVV.

As DNA, the CDR3 is TGTGCCAGCAGTGACTTCGTAGGGGACGAAAAACTGTTTTTT. Its protein product is CASSDFVGDEKLFF. This chain links TRBV6-4 with TRBJ1-4, with D tentatively TRBD1 (5 bases). The CDR3 extends over 14 amino acids. The germline CDR1 and CDR2 sequences are MRHNA and SNTAGT. Trimming shortened V by 1 base and J by 8 bases, and 11 bases separated the two germline ends.

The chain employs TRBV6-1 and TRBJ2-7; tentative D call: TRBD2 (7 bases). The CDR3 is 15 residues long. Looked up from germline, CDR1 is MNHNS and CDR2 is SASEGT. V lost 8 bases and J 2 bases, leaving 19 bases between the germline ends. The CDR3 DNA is TGTGCCAGCGGGGAGGGGGGCTCGCCGGCCTACGAGCAGTACTTC. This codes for CASGEGGSPAYEQYF.

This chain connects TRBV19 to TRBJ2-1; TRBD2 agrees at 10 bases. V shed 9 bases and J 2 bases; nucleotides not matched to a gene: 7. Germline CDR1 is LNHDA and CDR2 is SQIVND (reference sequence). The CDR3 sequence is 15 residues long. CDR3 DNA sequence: TGTGCCAGCCAAACCCTAGCGGGAGCCTACAATGAGCAGTTCTTC. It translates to CASQTLAGAYNEQFF.

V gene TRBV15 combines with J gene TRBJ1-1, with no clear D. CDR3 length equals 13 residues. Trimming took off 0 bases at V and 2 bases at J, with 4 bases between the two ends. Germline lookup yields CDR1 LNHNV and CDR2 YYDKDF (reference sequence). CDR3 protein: CATSRDPNTEAFF. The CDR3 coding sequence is TGTGCCACCAGCAGAGACCCTAACACTGAAGCTTTCTTT.

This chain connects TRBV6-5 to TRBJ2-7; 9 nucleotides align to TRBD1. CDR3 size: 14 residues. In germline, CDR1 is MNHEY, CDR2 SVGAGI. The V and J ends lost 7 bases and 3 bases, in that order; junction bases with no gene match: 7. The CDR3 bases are TGTGCCAGCACCCCACAGGGGGCTATCTACGAGCAGTACTTC. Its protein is CASTPQGAIYEQYF.

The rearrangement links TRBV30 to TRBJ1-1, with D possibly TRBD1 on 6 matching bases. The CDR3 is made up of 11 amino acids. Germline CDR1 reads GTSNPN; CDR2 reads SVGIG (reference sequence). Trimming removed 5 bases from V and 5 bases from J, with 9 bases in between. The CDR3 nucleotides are TGTGCCTGGGCCGGACAGACTGAAGCTTTCTTT. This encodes CAWAGQTEAFF. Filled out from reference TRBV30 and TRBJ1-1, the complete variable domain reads SQTIHQWPATLVQPVGSPLSLECTVEGTSNPNLYWYRQAAGRGLQLLFYSVGIGQISSEVPQNLSASRPQDRQFILSSKKLLLSDSGFYLCAWAGQTEAFFGQGTRLTVV.

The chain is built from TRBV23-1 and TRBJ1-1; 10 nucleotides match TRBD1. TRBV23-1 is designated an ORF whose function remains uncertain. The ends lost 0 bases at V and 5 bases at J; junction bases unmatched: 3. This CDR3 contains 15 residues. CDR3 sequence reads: CASSQSWTGGTEAFF. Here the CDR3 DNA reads TGCGCCAGCAGTCAATCGTGGACAGGGGGGACTGAAGCTTTCTTT.